Below are 3 T cell receptor beta chains sequenced from a single sample in a study of T cell changes during pregnancy in multiple sclerosis (dated by TCRdb to between 2017 and 2020). The receptor library was made with the immunoSEQ multiplex PCR assay. The clones in this table, taken by TCRdb from immuneACCESS, are in-frame only. Not every clone is retained; where verified, under half of the shortfall comes from an unresolved V gene, and the cause of the rest is unknown. This sample gives 40,000 to 50,000 clones in total; around 95% of them show up just once. The ten most abundant clones make up approximately 4% of the sample. The source was CD8+ T cells from peripheral blood mononuclear cells, collected after pregnancy. All receptors derive from a female donor with multiple sclerosis, enrolled in a pregnancy study.

This rearrangement joins TRBV7-6 to TRBJ1-1; 8 bases map to TRBD1. From germline, CDR1 is SGHVS and CDR2 FNYEAQ. The CDR3 sequence is 16 residues long. The V segment lost 2 bases and the J segment 1 base; nucleotides outside the gene matches: 6. CDR3 loop: CASSLHPGGRNTEAFF. The CDR3 DNA reads TGTGCCAGCAGCTTACACCCAGGGGGCCGGAACACTGAAGCTTTCTTT.

The chain has TRBV27 and TRBJ2-3; D not certain. The CDR3 runs 15 residues. Germline loops: CDR1 MNHEY, CDR2 SMNVEV (reference sequence). The V gene lost 0 bases and the J gene lost 2 bases, with 9 bases spanning the gap. The CDR3 here is CASSLSVEVTDTQYF. DNA for the CDR3: TGTGCCAGCAGTTTATCGGTTGAGGTCACAGATACGCAGTATTTT.

This sequence joins TRBV10-1 and TRBJ2-3, with D possibly matching TRBD1 (5 bases). Germline loops: CDR1 WNHNN, CDR2 SYGVQD (reference sequence). There are 15 residues in the CDR3. The V end lost 3 bases, the J end lost 1 base, and 11 bases lay between the germline ends. In DNA, the CDR3 is TGCGCCAGCAGTGATCCCAGGGATGGCACAGATACGCAGTATTTT. It specifies CASSDPRDGTDTQYF.